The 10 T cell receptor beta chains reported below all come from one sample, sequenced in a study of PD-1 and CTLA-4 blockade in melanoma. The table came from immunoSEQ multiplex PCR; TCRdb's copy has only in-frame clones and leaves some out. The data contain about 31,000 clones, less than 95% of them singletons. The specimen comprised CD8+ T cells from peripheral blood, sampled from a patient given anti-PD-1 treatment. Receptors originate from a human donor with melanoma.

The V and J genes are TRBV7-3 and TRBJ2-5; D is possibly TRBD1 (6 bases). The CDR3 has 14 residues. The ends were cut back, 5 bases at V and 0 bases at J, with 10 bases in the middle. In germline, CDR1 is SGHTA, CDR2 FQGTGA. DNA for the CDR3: TGTGCCAGCAGCCCCGGACAGAACCAAGAGACCCAGTACTTC. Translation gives CASSPGQNQETQYF.

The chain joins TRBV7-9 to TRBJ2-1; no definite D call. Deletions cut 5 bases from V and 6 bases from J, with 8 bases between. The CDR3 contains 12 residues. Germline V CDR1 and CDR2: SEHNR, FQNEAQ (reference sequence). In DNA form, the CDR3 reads TGTGCCAGCAGCCCCGCTTTCAATGAGCAGTTCTTC. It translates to CASSPAFNEQFF.

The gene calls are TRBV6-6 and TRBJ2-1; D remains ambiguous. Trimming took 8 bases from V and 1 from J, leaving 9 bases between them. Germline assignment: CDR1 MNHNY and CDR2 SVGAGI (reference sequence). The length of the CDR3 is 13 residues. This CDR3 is CASETSSYNEQFF. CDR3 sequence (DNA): TGTGCCAGCGAGACGTCTTCCTACAATGAGCAGTTCTTC.

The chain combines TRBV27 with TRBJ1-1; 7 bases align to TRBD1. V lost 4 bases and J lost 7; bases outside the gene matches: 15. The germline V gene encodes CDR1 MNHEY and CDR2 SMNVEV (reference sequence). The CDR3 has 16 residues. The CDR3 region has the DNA TGTGCCAGCAGTTCCCCCGACAGGGCTAACCCTCGTGAAGCTTTCTTT. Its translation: CASSSPDRANPREAFF.

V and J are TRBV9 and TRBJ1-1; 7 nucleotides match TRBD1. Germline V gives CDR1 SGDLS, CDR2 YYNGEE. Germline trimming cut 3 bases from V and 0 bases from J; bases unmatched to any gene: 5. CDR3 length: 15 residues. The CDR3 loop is CASSEEGGLNTEAFF. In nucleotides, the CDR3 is TGTGCCAGCAGCGAGGAAGGGGGCTTGAACACTGAAGCTTTCTTT.

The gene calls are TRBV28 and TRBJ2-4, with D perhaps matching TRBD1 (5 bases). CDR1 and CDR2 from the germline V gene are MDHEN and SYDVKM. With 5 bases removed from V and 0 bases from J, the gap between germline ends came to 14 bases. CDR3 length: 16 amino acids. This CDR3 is CASSPTVTLAKNIQYF. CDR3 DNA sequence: TGTGCCAGCAGTCCGACAGTAACTTTAGCCAAAAACATTCAGTACTTC.

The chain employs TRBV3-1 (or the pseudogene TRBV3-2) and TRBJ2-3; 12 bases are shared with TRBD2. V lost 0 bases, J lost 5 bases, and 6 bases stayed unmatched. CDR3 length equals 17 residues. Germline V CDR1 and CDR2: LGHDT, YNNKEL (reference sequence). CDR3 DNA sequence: TGTGCCAGCAGCCAAGAGTGGACTAGCGGGGTACGAGATACGCAGTATTTT. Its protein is CASSQEWTSGVRDTQYF.

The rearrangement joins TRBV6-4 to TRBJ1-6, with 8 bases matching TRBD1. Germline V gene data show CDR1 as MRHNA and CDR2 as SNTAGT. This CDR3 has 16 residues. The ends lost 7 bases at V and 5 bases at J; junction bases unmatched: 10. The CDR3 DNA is TGTGCCAGCAAAAAACAGCCGGGACAGGATAATTCACCCCTCCACTTT. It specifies CASKKQPGQDNSPLHF.

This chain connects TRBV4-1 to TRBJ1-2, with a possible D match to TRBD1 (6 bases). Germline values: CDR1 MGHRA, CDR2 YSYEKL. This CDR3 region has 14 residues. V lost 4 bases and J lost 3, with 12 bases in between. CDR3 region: CASSPQTGDYGYTF. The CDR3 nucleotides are TGCGCCAGCAGCCCCCAGACAGGAGACTATGGCTACACCTTC.

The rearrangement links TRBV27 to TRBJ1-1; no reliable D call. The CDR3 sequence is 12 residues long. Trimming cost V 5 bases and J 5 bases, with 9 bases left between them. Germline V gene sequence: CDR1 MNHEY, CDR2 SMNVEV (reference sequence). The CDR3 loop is CASSPPGTEAFF. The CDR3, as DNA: TGTGCCAGCAGTCCCCCGGGAACTGAAGCTTTCTTT.